These T cell receptor beta chains were read from a single sample in a study of shared clonotypes between healthy human individuals. TCRdb's copy holds only in-frame clones and misses some; the assay was immunoSEQ multiplex PCR. The table records about 100,000 clones, around 68% of them present only once. What was sequenced was memory CD8+ T cells sorted from blood. These receptors were collected from a woman younger than 45 in good health. Each CDR3 is given with its conserved first and last residue. A D gene is named only where the DNA matches it firmly. Not every row has a clone size; where given, it reads once, few, many or a size class.

size,D,V,J,DNA,CDR3
-,TRBD1,TRBV19,TRBJ2-7,TGTGCCAGTAGTAAAGACAGGGACTCCTACGAGCAGTACTTC,CASSKDRDSYEQYF
-,-,TRBV6-1,TRBJ2-1,TGTGCCAGCAGTGCAGGCCCCGAGGAGTTCTTC,CASSAGPEEFF
-,-,TRBV6-5,TRBJ2-1,TGTGCCAGCACCGCGGGGGCCCCCTACAATGAGCAGTTCTTC,CASTAGAPYNEQFF
-,-,TRBV7-9,TRBJ2-1,TGTGCCAGCAGCCCACCGGCGGTAGTCTACAATGAGCAGTTCTTC,CASSPPAVVYNEQFF
-,-,TRBV7-6,TRBJ2-1,TGTGCCAGCAGCTTAGCGGGTCGTACTGAGCAGTTCTTC,CASSLAGRTEQFF
-,TRBD2,TRBV27,TRBJ2-7,TGTGCCAGCAGTTGGTCAGGACTAGCGGCTAGCTCCTACGAGCAGTACTTC,CASSWSGLAASSYEQYF
-,TRBD1,TRBV19,TRBJ2-3,TGTGCCAGTAGTACATACCGGGACAGGGGAGATACGCAGTATTTT,CASSTYRDRGDTQYF
-,TRBD1,TRBV2,TRBJ1-5,TGTGCCAGCAGGATCACAGGGGGCGCGGGTCAGCCCCAGCATTTT,CASRITGGAGQPQHF
-,-,TRBV29-1,TRBJ1-1,TGCAGCGTTGAGGGCAGCATGAACACTGAAGCTTTCTTT,CSVEGSMNTEAFF
-,-,TRBV5-1,TRBJ1-5,TGCGCCAGCAGCATCGGCCCGAATCAGCCCCAGCATTTT,CASSIGPNQPQHF
-,-,TRBV23-1,TRBJ1-2,TGCGCCAGCAGACGGCGGGTCGGCTACACCTTC,CASRRRVGYTF
-,-,TRBV5-4,TRBJ2-1,TGTGCCAGCACCTCCCCCCGATCCAATGAGCAGTTCTTC,CASTSPRSNEQFF
-,-,TRBV5-6,TRBJ2-3,TGTGCCAGCAGCCCGGTCGGCAGGCGAAACGACGCAGATACGCAGTATTTT,CASSPVGRRNDADTQYF
-,-,TRBV27,TRBJ1-1,TGTGCCAGCAGTTTATATTACGGCAAACACACTGAAGCTTTCTTT,CASSLYYGKHTEAFF
once,-,TRBV5-1,TRBJ1-4,TGCGCCAGCAGACCCGACAGCACTAATGAAAAACTGTTTTTT,CASRPDSTNEKLFF
-,-,TRBV7-6,TRBJ2-1,TGTGCCAGCAGCTTAGGGATCGCGGGGAGCTCCTACAATGAGCAGTTCTTC,CASSLGIAGSSYNEQFF
-,-,TRBV6-6,TRBJ1-5,TGTGCCAGCAGTTACGCACTCAATCAGCCCCAGCATTTT,CASSYALNQPQHF
-,-,TRBV25-1,TRBJ2-5,TGTGCCAGCACCGGAGACAAAGGGGAGACCCAGTACTTC,CASTGDKGETQYF
-,TRBD2,TRBV5-1,TRBJ2-7,TGCGCCAGCAGCTTGGTTAGCGGGAGGGCCCTCTACGAGCAGTACTTC,CASSLVSGRALYEQYF
-,TRBD2,TRBV27,TRBJ2-1,TGTGCCAGCAGTACCGCGGGAGGCAATGAGCAGTTCTTC,CASSTAGGNEQFF
-,TRBD2,TRBV2,TRBJ2-3,TGTGCCAGCATATACGCGGGAGTAGGGGATACGCAGTATTTT,CASIYAGVGDTQYF
-,-,TRBV7-9,TRBJ1-1,TGTGCCAGCAGCTTAATTAATATAGTGCGCCCTGAAGCTTTCTTT,CASSLINIVRPEAFF
many,-,TRBV10-3,TRBJ2-7,TGTGCCATCAAAGCGGAAGGGCCCTACGAGCAGTACTTC,CAIKAEGPYEQYF
-,TRBD2,TRBV5-1,TRBJ2-5,TGCGCCAGCAGGTCCGGGACTAGGAAAGAGACCCAGTACTTC,CASRSGTRKETQYF
few,-,TRBV2,TRBJ2-5,TGTGCCAGCAGTTACCTCCTACAGGGCCGCCAAGAGACCCAGTACTTC,CASSYLLQGRQETQYF
-,TRBD1,TRBV2,TRBJ2-5,TGTGCCAGCAAATACCGGGACAGGGGGCTAGGGGAGACCCAGTACTTC,CASKYRDRGLGETQYF
-,-,TRBV4-1,TRBJ1-6,TGCGCCAGCAGCCAAGGGGTTAGTTCACCCCTCCACTTT,CASSQGVSSPLHF
few,-,TRBV30,TRBJ2-3,TGTGCCTGGGAGAGAACGGGGGCAGATACGCAGTATTTT,CAWERTGADTQYF
many,-,TRBV6-4,TRBJ2-3,TGTGCCAGCAGTCCTAAAACCCCGGGAGAAGGAGATACGCAGTATTTT,CASSPKTPGEGDTQYF
-,-,TRBV28,TRBJ2-5,TGTGCCAGCAGACCCTGGCGGGAAGAGACCCAGTACTTC,CASRPWREETQYF
-,TRBD1,TRBV18,TRBJ1-2,TGTGCCAGCTCAAGACGGGACAGGGTTGCCACTAACTATGGCTACACCTTC,CASSRRDRVATNYGYTF
-,-,TRBV19,TRBJ2-7,TGTGCCAGTAGTATCCTGGGGGATAAGCCCGGGATGAACGAGCAGTACTTC,CASSILGDKPGMNEQYF
few,-,TRBV20-1,TRBJ1-2,TGCAGTCCCTTTGAGTATGGCTACACCTTC,CSPFEYGYTF
-,-,TRBV6-1,TRBJ2-7,TGTGCCAGCAGTGACAGTGGCGCCTACTACGAGCAGTACTTC,CASSDSGAYYEQYF
few,TRBD2,TRBV6-4,TRBJ2-1,TGTGCCAGCAGTGAAAGCGTAGCGGGAGGAAGCAATGAGCAGTTCTTC,CASSESVAGGSNEQFF
-,-,TRBV7-2,TRBJ1-1,TGTGCCAGCAGCCATAGCCGGGGTTTGAACACTGAAGCTTTCTTT,CASSHSRGLNTEAFF
-,-,TRBV7-6,TRBJ2-2,TGTGCCAGCAGCTTAGCGCTAGAGGGCCACAACACCGGGGAGCTGTTTTTT,CASSLALEGHNTGELFF
-,-,TRBV5-6,TRBJ2-7,TGTGCCAGCAAAAGGATCAAATTCCACGAGCAGTACTTC,CASKRIKFHEQYF
-,-,TRBV15,TRBJ1-4,TGTGCCACCAGCAGAGATTACAACAGTGGACCTAATGAAAAACTGTTTTTT,CATSRDYNSGPNEKLFF
few,-,TRBV19,TRBJ2-3,TGTGCCAGTAGTATGATCCCGACGGATACGCAGTATTTT,CASSMIPTDTQYF
-,-,TRBV6-6,TRBJ1-4,TGTGCCAGCGGTGGCAGGGCGGCGAATGAAAAACTGTTTTTT,CASGGRAANEKLFF
-,-,TRBV6-1,TRBJ2-5,TGTGCCAGCAGTTTAGCGTTAGAGCAGTACTTC,CASSLALEQYF